This T cell receptor (beta chain) was obtained from a study of graft-versus-host responses after intestinal transplantation. Study at large: All of the recipients had induction that used anti-thymocyte globulin, then tacrolimus and steroids for about 3 years.

CDR3 length equals 16 residues. Germline trimming cut 3 bases from V and 2 bases from J; bases unmatched to any gene: 7. The germline gives CDR1 SGHTA, CDR2 FQGNSA. In regard to this clone: As yet, its antigen is unknown.

Regarding the study as a whole: Among recipient marrow samples, GvH clones were found; some appeared first in ileum or blood.

TCRdb's copy holds only in-frame clones and misses some; the assay was immunoSEQ multiplex PCR. The repertoire holds around 40,000 clones, with approximately 93% as singletons. This receptor was obtained from a human donor who was the organ donor for an intestinal transplant. Here the sequenced sample was unstimulated CD4+ T cells sorted from spleen or lymph node cells, taken before transplant. This chain joins TRBV7-2 and TRBJ2-3; TRBD1 matches at 8 bases. CDR3 bases: TGTGCCAGCAGCTTTGACCGGGACAGGCTCACAGATACGCAGTATTTT. Its translation is CASSFDRDRLTDTQYF.